This entry concerns a single TCR beta chain. This entry comes from a study of blood T cell repertoires in COVID-19. Overall study context: Sources were T cells, B-cell-depleted T cells, or PBMCs; the material itself was cDNA or gDNA.

Sequenced by immunoSEQ multiplex PCR; TCRdb stores in-frame clones only, minus some. The sample gives some 130,000 clones, approximately 77% of which show up once; around 18% is in the top ten. The CDR3 runs 15 residues. With 6 bases clipped from V and 9 bases from J, the junction kept 9 bases outside the gene matches. CDR1 is MNHEY, CDR2 SVGAGI, per germline. The V call is TRBV6-5, the J call TRBJ1-6, with 9 bases matching TRBD1. The TCR sequence derives from a man older than 75 with acute or convalescent COVID-19. Specimen: peripheral blood. The CDR3 DNA is TGTGCCAGCAGCCCAAGGGGACAGGGCCGTTCACCCCTCCACTTT. Its protein product is CASSPRGQGRSPLHF.